This T cell receptor (beta chain) was sequenced for a study of blood T cell repertoires in COVID-19. V lost 2 bases and J 4 bases, leaving 14 bases between the germline ends. The CDR3 extends over 15 amino acids. The germline V gene has CDR1 LNHNV and CDR2 YYDKDF (reference sequence). Sequencing used immunoSEQ multiplex PCR; TCRdb keeps in-frame clones, though not all of them. The table records some 80,000 clones, 88% of them present only once. Sequencing used peripheral blood. This receptor was taken from a human donor in a cohort sampled during active COVID-19. The gene calls are TRBV15 and TRBJ2-5; possible D gene TRBD1, 5 bases. The CDR3 nucleotides are TGTGCCACCAGCAGACTACCACAGGCTGGAGAGACCCAGTACTTC. Amino acid sequence: CATSRLPQAGETQYF.